This T cell receptor (beta chain) stems from a study of cytomegalovirus exposure and HLA in healthy donors. The PCR employed 60 Vbeta primers together with 13 Jbeta primers. TCRdb's table, derived via immunoSEQ multiplex PCR, lists solely in-frame clones and lacks some. This sample carries 150,000 to 200,000 clones, 80% to 90% of them seen once, and the ten largest clones take about 9.3%. Germline CDR1 is SEHNR and CDR2 is FQNEAQ (reference sequence). J was trimmed by 4 bases and V by 4 bases; bases with no gene match: 10. The CDR3 extends over 16 amino acids. This sequence originates from a man aged 18 to 30 in good health and CMV-seropositive. The chain combines TRBV7-9 with TRBJ2-1; 7 positions agree with TRBD1. The sample was PBMCs. CDR3 in amino acids: CASSSGRTGSYNEQFF. In nucleotides, the CDR3 is TGTGCCAGCAGCTCGGGAAGGACAGGTTCTTACAATGAGCAGTTCTTC.